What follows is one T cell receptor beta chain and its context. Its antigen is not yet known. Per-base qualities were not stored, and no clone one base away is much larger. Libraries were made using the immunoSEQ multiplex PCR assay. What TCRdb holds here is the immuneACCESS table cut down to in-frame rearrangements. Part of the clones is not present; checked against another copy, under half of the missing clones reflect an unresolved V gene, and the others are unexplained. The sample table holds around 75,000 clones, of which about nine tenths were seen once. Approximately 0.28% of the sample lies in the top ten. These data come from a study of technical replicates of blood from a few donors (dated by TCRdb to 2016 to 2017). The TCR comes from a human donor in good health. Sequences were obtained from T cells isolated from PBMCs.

CDR3 reads: CSGASVNEQFF. The DNA reads as follows: TGCAGCGGTGCTAGCGTCAATGAGCAGTTCTTC. This chain joins TRBV29-1 to TRBJ2-1; TRBD2 is perhaps the D gene, given 6 matching bases. Cut back by 7 bases and 6 bases, the V and J ends lie 10 bases apart. Measured from the cysteine to the phenylalanine, the CDR3 is 11 residues long. Here the CDR3 DNA is all that survives: 33 bases in frame from base 1. CDR1 and CDR2 are drawn from the germline V gene: SQVTM, ANQGSEA.